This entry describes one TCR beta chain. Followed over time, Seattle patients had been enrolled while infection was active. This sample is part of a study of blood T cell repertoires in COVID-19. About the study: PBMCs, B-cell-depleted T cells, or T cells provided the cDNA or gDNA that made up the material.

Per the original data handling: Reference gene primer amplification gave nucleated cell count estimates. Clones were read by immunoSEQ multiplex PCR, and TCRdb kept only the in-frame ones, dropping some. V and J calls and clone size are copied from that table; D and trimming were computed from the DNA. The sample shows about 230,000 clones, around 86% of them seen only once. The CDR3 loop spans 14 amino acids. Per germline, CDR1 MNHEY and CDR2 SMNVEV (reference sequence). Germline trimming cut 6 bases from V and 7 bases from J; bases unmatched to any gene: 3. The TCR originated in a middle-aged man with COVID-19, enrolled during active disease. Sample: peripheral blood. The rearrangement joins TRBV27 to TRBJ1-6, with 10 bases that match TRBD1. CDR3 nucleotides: TGTGCCAGCAGGGTGGGACAGGGGAATTCACCCCTCCACTTT. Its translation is CASRVGQGNSPLHF.